The text below deals with one T cell receptor (beta chain). Antigen specificity is unknown. The germline CDR1 and CDR2 sequences are SQVTM and ANQGSEA. The CDR3 has 15 amino acids. Between the trimmed V and J ends, which lost 3 bases and 1 base, there was a span of 13 bases. The data originate from a study of T cell responses to AZD1222 COVID-19 vaccine. The data were produced by immunoSEQ multiplex PCR, yet TCRdb's version contains in-frame clones alone and is incomplete. The sample has more than 85,000 clones, about 89% seen once. Study-wide results and limits: Possibly, clonal diversity was underestimated; donors were largely white British and included more females. Reportedly, nearly half of unique spike TCRs recognized epitopes outside B.1.351/B.1.1.7 mutations.

This chain uses TRBV29-1 with TRBJ1-3; perhaps TRBD1 as D (6 bases). The material sequenced was peripheral blood, taken on day 0 of AZD1222 vaccination. The sequence came from an adult in good health. CDR3 loop: CSVERSGQSGNTIYF. The CDR3 nucleotides are TGCAGCGTTGAGAGGTCAGGACAGTCTGGAAACACCATATATTTT.